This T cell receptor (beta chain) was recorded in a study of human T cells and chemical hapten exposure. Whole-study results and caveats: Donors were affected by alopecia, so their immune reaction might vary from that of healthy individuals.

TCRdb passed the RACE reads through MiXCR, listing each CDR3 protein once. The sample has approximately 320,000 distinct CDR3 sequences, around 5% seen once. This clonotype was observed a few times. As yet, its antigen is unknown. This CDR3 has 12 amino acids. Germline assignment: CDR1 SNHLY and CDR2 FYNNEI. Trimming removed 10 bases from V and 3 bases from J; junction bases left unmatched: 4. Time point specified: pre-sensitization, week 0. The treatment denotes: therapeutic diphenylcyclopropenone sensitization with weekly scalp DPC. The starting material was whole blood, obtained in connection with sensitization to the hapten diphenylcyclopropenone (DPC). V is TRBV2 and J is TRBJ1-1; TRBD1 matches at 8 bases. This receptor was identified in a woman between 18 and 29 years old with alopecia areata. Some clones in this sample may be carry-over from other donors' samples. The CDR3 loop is CATGTGDTEAFF. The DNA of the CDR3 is TGTGCCACCGGGACAGGAGACACTGAAGCTTTCTTT.